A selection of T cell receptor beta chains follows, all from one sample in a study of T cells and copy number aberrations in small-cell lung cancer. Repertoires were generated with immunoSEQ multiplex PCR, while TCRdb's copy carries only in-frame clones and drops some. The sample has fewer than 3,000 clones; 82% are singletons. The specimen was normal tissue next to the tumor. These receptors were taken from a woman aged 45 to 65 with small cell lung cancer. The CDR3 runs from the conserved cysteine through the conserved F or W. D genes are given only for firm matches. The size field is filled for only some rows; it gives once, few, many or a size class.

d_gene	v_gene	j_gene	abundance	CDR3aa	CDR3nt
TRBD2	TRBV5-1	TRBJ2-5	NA	CASSLAPGGETQYF	TGCGCCAGCAGCTTGGCCCCGGGAGGGGAGACCCAGTACTTC
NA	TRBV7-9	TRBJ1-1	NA	CASSLIRDTEAFF	TGTGCCAGCAGCTTGATTAGGGACACTGAAGCTTTCTTT
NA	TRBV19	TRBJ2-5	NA	CASSSGRETQYF	TGTGCCAGTAGTAGCGGGCGGGAGACCCAGTACTTC
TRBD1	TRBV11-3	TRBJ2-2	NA	CASSREQGSNTGELFF	TGTGCCAGCAGCAGAGAACAGGGGTCGAACACCGGGGAGCTGTTTTTT
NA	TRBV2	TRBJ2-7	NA	CASSDLQRQDLSYEQYF	TGTGCCAGCAGTGACTTGCAGAGACAGGACCTCTCCTACGAGCAGTACTTC
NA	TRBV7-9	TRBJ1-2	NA	CASSLAVSNYGYTF	TGTGCCAGCAGCTTAGCGGTCAGTAACTATGGCTACACCTTC
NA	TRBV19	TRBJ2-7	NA	CASSRSTGQAYEQYF	TGTGCCAGTAGTAGATCGACAGGTCAGGCCTACGAGCAGTACTTC
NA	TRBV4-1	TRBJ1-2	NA	CASSPVTGGWYGYTF	TGCGCCAGCAGCCCAGTTACCGGGGGTTGGTATGGCTACACCTTC
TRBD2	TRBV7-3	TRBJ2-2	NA	CASSWTGLGGTGELFF	TGTGCCAGCAGCTGGACCGGACTAGGCGGCACCGGGGAGCTGTTTTTT
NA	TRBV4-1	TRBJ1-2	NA	CASSSPESPLGGYTF	TGCGCCAGCAGCTCCCCCGAATCCCCCCTCGGAGGCTACACCTTC
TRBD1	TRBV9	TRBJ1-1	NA	CASSFGQGGGNTEAFF	TGTGCCAGCAGCTTTGGACAGGGAGGAGGGAACACTGAAGCTTTCTTT
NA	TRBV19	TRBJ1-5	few	CASSISGAPHQPQHF	TGTGCCAGTAGTATATCTGGGGCCCCCCATCAGCCCCAGCATTTT
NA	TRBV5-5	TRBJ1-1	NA	CASSLDLISTEAFF	TGTGCCAGCAGCTTGGACCTTATAAGCACTGAAGCTTTCTTT
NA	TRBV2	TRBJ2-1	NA	CASNRRGIYNEQFF	TGTGCCAGCAACCGCAGGGGAATCTACAATGAGCAGTTCTTC
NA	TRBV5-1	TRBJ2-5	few	CASSPFGGGPDGETQYF	TGCGCCAGCAGCCCCTTTGGGGGGGGGCCTGATGGGGAGACCCAGTACTTC
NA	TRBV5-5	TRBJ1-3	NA	CASSTGTLGNTIYF	TGTGCCAGCAGCACAGGGACACTAGGAAACACCATATATTTT
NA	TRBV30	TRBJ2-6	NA	CAWSPGYSGANVLTF	TGTGCCTGGTCTCCAGGCTACTCTGGGGCCAACGTCCTGACTTTC
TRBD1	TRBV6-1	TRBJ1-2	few	CASSEPTRTGYGYTF	TGTGCCAGCAGTGAACCGACTCGGACAGGGTATGGCTACACCTTC
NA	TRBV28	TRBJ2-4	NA	CASGGGEGKNIQYF	TGTGCCAGCGGAGGGGGTGAAGGCAAAAACATTCAGTACTTC
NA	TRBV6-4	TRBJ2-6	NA	CASSMKTRQSRANVLTF	TGTGCCAGCAGTATGAAAACACGACAAAGTCGGGCCAACGTCCTGACTTTC
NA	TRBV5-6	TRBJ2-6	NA	CASRVVSQSRANVLTF	TGTGCCAGCCGAGTAGTCTCACAAAGTCGGGCCAACGTCCTGACTTTC
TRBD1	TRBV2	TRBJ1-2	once	CAISTGAGYTF	TGTGCCATCTCGACAGGGGCCGGCTACACCTTC
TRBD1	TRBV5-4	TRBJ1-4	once	CASSDNRGINEKLFF	TGTGCCAGCAGTGACAACAGGGGGATTAATGAAAAACTGTTTTTT
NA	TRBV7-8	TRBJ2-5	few	CASSLGLGAKETQYF	TGTGCCAGCAGCTTAGGGCTAGGGGCGAAGGAGACCCAGTACTTC
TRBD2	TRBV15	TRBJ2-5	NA	CATSNGGRNKTQYF	TGTGCCACCAGCAACGGGGGGAGAAATAAGACCCAGTACTTC
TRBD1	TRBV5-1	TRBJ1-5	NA	CASRKGQEVGQPQHF	TGCGCCAGCAGGAAGGGACAGGAGGTGGGCCAGCCCCAGCATTTT
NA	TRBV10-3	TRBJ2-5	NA	CAIRETGVETQYF	TGTGCCATCAGAGAAACAGGCGTAGAGACCCAGTACTTC
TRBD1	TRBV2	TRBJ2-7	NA	CASSEQGASYEQYF	TGTGCCAGCAGTGAGCAGGGGGCCTCCTACGAGCAGTACTTC
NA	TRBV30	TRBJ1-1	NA	CAWSVGFNLNTEAFF	TGTGCCTGGAGTGTGGGTTTTAACCTCAACACTGAAGCTTTCTTT
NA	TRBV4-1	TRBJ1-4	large	CASSQDEKLFF	TGCGCCAGCAGCCAAGATGAAAAACTGTTTTTT
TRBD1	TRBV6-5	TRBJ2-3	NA	CASSSFGQASTDTQYF	TGTGCCAGCAGTTCCTTTGGACAGGCTAGCACAGATACGCAGTATTTT
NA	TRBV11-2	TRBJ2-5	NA	CASSQNLANQETQYF	TGTGCCAGCAGCCAAAATCTAGCGAACCAAGAGACCCAGTACTTC
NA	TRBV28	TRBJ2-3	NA	CASSLLQGTDTQYF	TGTGCCAGCAGTTTACTACAGGGAACAGATACGCAGTATTTT
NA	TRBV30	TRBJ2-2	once	CAWSVLIRSGELFF	TGTGCCTGGAGTGTACTGATTCGGTCCGGGGAGCTGTTTTTT
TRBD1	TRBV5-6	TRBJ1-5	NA	CASSFGQGKRPQHF	TGTGCCAGCAGCTTCGGACAGGGGAAAAGGCCCCAGCATTTT
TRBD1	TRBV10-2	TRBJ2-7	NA	CASRTGKFDEQYF	TGCGCCAGCAGGACAGGGAAGTTCGACGAGCAGTACTTC
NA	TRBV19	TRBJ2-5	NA	CASSIRQQETQYF	TGTGCCAGTAGTATAAGACAGCAAGAGACCCAGTACTTC
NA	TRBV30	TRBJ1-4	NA	CAWKSGIRNEKLFF	TGTGCCTGGAAATCAGGGATCCGTAATGAAAAACTGTTTTTT
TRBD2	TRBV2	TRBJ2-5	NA	CASSPGGPGETQYF	TGTGCCAGCAGCCCGGGAGGGCCGGGGGAGACCCAGTACTTC
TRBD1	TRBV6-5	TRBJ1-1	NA	CASRTGGTEAFF	TGTGCCAGCAGGACAGGGGGAACTGAAGCTTTCTTT
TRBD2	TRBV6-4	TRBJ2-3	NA	CASSASGSTDTQYF	TGTGCCAGCAGCGCTAGCGGGAGCACAGATACGCAGTATTTT
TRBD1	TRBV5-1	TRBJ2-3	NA	CASSTLTGGIADTQYF	TGCGCCAGCAGCACCTTGACAGGGGGTATCGCAGATACGCAGTATTTT
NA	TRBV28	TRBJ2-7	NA	CASSSSYEQYF	TGTGCCAGCAGCAGCTCCTACGAGCAGTACTTC
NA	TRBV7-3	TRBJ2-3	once	CASSLDSDTTDTQYF	TGTGCCAGCAGCCTGGACTCAGATACTACAGATACGCAGTATTTT
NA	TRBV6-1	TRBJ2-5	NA	CASSDPGLAETQYF	TGTGCCAGCAGTGATCCAGGGTTGGCAGAGACCCAGTACTTC
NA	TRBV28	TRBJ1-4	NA	CASRYGTGSWNEKLFF	TGTGCCAGCAGGTACGGTACAGGTTCTTGGAATGAAAAACTGTTTTTT
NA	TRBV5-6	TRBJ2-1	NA	CASSVVSSEQFF	TGTGCCAGCAGCGTCGTCTCCAGTGAGCAGTTCTTC
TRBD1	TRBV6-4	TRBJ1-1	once	CASSLENPGQGARTEAFF	TGTGCCAGCAGCTTAGAAAACCCGGGACAGGGGGCGCGGACTGAAGCTTTCTTT
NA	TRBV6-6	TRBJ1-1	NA	CASGGRPAEAFF	TGTGCCTCGGGGGGGCGGCCCGCCGAAGCTTTCTTT
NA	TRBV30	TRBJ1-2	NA	CAWTPQRGRENYGYTF	TGTGCCTGGACTCCCCAGAGGGGCAGGGAGAACTATGGCTACACCTTC
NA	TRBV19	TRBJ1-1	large	CASSIGRPNTEAFF	TGTGCCAGTAGTATCGGCAGGCCGAACACTGAAGCTTTCTTT